This T cell receptor (beta chain) was identified in a study of blood T cell repertoires in COVID-19. Data came from immunoSEQ multiplex PCR; TCRdb stores just in-frame clones and leaves some out. The sample has about 370,000 clones, around 89% seen once. The CDR3 length is 16 residues. Trimming shortened V by 6 bases and J by 5 bases, and 22 bases separated the two germline ends. CDR1 and CDR2 from the germline V gene are ENHRY and SYGVKD. The sample comprised peripheral blood. The clonotype comes from a woman between 25 and 40 years old with COVID-19, enrolled during active disease. The chain is built from TRBV10-3 and TRBJ1-1; D not resolved. CDR3 nucleotides: TGTGCCATCAGCCCTACGATTGTGGGAGGGAGGACTGAAGCTTTCTTT. Its translation is CAISPTIVGGRTEAFF.